The entry below describes one TCR beta chain. This clone's antigen is unknown. No much larger clone is present one base from it, and per-base qualities are unavailable. The data were taken from a study of vaccination and CD4 T cells after COVID-19 (dated by TCRdb to between 2020 and 2023). General notes on the study: Convalescent patients had a positive SARS-CoV-2 result on nasal swab PCR, and of these patients, nine had mild disease and one had severe disease. Six males and four females were included in the convalescent cohort, with two Hispanic individuals, seven Caucasians, two Asians and one multiracial person represented. Two doses of either the Pfizer-BioNTech BNT162b2 vaccine (n=8) or the Moderna mRNA-1273 vaccine (n=2) were administered to participants. Post-COVID blood samples were collected from convalescent patients a median of approximately 93 days after diagnosis, with a range of roughly 35 to 161 days. Post-vaccine blood samples were collected a median of approximately 68 days after the second vaccine dose, ranging from roughly 14 to 241 days. For stimulating the cultures, overlapping spike peptide pools were used, derived from SARS-CoV-2 as well as from the common cold coronaviruses HCoV-NL63, HCoV-OC43 and HCoV-229E. Control cultures received a CEFX viral epitope pool as the positive control, an HIV-1 Nef peptide pool as the negative control, or no peptide. In around 9 COVID-19 convalescent patients and 4 infection-naive healthy vaccine recipients, researchers compared the spike-specific CD4+ TCR repertoire from before mRNA vaccination with the repertoire from after. Study-wide conclusions, independent of this receptor: Among convalescent patients, a median about 86% of the SARS-CoV-2-reactive clones seen after vaccination appeared only after vaccination, which suggests priming specific to the vaccine. Although the median number of SARS-CoV-2-reactive clonotypes went up from roughly 22 after infection to approximately 40 after vaccination, the increase was not significant. Relatively few convalescent patients were included in the study, and early timepoints after natural infection were not analyzed. Of the vaccine-specific clones in convalescent patients, 304 of 307, or nearly all, reacted only to SARS-CoV-2 spike and did not cross-react with common cold coronaviruses.

To prepare the library, PCR was applied. DNA from cultured CD4+ T cells underwent TCR sequencing with the Oncomine TCR Beta short-read assay at the Johns Hopkins FTIC core. The QIAamp micro DNA kit was used to extract genomic DNA from the cultured CD4+ T cells. Oncomine TCR Beta libraries made from cultured CD4+ T cells were pooled using unique dual indexes and sequenced on an Illumina iSeq 100. The authors processed their data as follows. Non-productive sequences were filtered out, and CDR3s that did not start with C, did not end with F or W, or were shorter than 7 amino acids were discarded. The MANAFEST web application was used to identify antigen-specific clonotypes by comparing peptide-stimulated wells against reference wells and other culture wells. To be called positive, a clone needed an FDR below 0.05, an odds ratio above 5, and a productive frequency above 0.1% in at least two of three replicate wells. A clonotype was classed as cross-reactive if the clonotype showed significant expansion both in SARS-CoV-2 spike wells and in at least one common cold coronavirus spike condition. Using R version 3.6.1, CDR3 homology was evaluated through Levenshtein distances (stringdist) along with unrooted phylogenetic trees (ape). The public reads were reprocessed in TCRdb via fastp at Q25 and MiXCR, keeping in-frame beta chains. All rows with the same CDR3 protein become a single entry with the most common DNA and genes. The V and J calls and clone size are TCRdb's, not the authors'. A total of about 20,000 distinct CDR3 sequences appear in this sample, about 45% of them only once. Together, the top ten hold about 12% of the sample.

The sample's treatment or condition label is to be understood as: roughly nine-day PBMC culture with coronavirus spike peptide pools or control peptides (ViraFEST assay). The ViraFEST assay, used in the study, expanded antigen-specific T cells with peptide pools and then identified the expanded clonotypes through TCR sequencing. Positive SARS-CoV-2 PCR tests in the convalescent patients dated from March to December 2020, before Alpha, Beta and Delta variants emerged in the United States. Over 1.5 million PBMCs per well were cultured in IMDM with roughly 5% human AB serum and approximately 10 IU/ml IL-2, plus 10 ug/ml peptide pools. Half of the culture medium was replaced with fresh IL-2-containing medium on days 3 and 7. After around 11 days of culture, CD4+ T cells were isolated by negative selection using the EasySep CD4+ T cell isolation kit. PBMCs were separated from whole blood using Ficoll-Paque Plus gradient centrifugation and then either used fresh or cryopreserved at -140C. Triplicate wells were generally used for each culture condition.

The receptor was isolated from a human donor who had recovered from COVID-19. The source material was CD4+ T cells from blood, cultured in vitro.

The CDR3 region: CSARATGETQYF. The nucleotides are TGCAGTGCTAGAGCTACGGGAGAGACCCAGTACTTC. This chain joins TRBV20-1 to TRBJ2-5; the D gene is not confidently resolved. The V end loses 1 base and the J end loses 4 bases, and a stretch of 7 bases separates them. CDR1 and CDR2 are read off the germline V gene (reference sequence) as DFQATT and SNEGSKA. The CDR3 sequence holds 12 residues, the cysteine and phenylalanine included. Only the CDR3 DNA stays, 36 bases, in frame from base 1.